A selection of T cell receptor beta chains follows, all from one sample in a study of blood T cell repertoires in COVID-19. The method was immunoSEQ multiplex PCR; TCRdb's version includes in-frame clones alone and lacks a portion of them. The sample includes about 250,000 clones, roughly four fifths of them seen just once. Material for sequencing was peripheral blood. The source of these receptors is a woman in her seventies with acute or convalescent COVID-19. CDR3s leave out the opening cysteine and the closing phenylalanine or tryptophan. The order of the fields is CDR3 protein, clone size, V gene. Clone size is not always given. Where it is, it says once, few, many or a class for expanded clones.

ASSTGGGASTGELF | . | TRBV5-1
ASSPGTGKF | . | TRBV2
ASSYTGFSEAF | once | TRBV6-5
ASSPDRGQNEQF | . | TRBV5-1
ATSDLPDYGYT | . | TRBV24-1
ASSDGGGGPSTDTQY | once | TRBV11-2
ASSEAGVQETQY | . | TRBV10-1
ASSLRTGTGGDEQY | . | TRBV27
ASSFGEQGHQPQH | once | TRBV28
ASSHSPRHEGYYGYT | once | TRBV6-6
ASSLGTGGTPSYT | . | TRBV5-1
ASSLSQTGTGDGYT | . | TRBV27
ASSEAHGNQPQH | . | TRBV6-1
ASSLGGLYNEQF | . | TRBV6-5
ASSGAVGLRAEAF | . | TRBV5-1